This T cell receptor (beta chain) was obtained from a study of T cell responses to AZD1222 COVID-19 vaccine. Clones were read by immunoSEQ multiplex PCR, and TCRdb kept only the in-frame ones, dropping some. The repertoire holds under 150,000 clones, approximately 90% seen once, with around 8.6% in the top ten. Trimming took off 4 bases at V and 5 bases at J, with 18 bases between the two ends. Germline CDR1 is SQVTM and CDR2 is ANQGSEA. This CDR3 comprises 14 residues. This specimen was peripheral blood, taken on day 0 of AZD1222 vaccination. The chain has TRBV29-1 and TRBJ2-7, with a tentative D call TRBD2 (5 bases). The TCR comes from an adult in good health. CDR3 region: CSVVSGIHLHEQYF. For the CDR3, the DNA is TGCAGCGTTGTTTCGGGAATACACCTACACGAGCAGTACTTC.